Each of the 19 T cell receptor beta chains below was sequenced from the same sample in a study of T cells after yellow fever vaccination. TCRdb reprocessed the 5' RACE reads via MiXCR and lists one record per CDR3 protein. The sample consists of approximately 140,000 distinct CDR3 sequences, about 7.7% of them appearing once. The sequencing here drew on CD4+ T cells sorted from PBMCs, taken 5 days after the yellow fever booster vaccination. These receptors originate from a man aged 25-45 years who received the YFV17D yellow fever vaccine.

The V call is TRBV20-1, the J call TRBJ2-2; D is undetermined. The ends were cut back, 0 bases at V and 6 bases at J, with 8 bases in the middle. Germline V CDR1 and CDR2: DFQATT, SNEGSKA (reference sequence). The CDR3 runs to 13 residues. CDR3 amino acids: CSARDPRAGELFF. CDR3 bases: TGCAGTGCTAGAGATCCCCGCGCCGGGGAGCTGTTTTTT.

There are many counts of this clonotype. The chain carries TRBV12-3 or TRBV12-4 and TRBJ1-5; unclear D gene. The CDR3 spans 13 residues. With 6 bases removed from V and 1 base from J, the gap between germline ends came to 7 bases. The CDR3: CASSLSSNQPQHF. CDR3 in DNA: TGTGCCAGCAGCCTTTCAAGCAATCAGCCCCAGCATTTT.

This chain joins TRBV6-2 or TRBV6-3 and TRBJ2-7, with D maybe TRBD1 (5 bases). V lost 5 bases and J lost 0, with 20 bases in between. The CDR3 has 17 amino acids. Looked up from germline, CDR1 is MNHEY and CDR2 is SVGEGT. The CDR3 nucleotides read TGTGCCAGCAGTCAGATCCTAAGCAGGGTGACCTCCTACGAGCAGTACTTC. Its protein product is CASSQILSRVTSYEQYF.

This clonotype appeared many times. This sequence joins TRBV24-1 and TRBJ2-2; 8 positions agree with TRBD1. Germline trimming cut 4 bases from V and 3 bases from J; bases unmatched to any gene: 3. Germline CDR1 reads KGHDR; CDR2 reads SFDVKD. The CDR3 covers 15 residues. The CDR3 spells CATSESGGHTGELFF. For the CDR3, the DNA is TGTGCCACCAGTGAGTCAGGGGGCCACACCGGGGAGCTGTTTTTT.

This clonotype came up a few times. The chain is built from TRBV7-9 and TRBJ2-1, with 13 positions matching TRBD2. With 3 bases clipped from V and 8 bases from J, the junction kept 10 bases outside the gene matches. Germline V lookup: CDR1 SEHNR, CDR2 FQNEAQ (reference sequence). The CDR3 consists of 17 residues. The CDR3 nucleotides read TGTGCCAGCAGCTTCGCCCCCGGGACTAGCGGGAACGATGAGCAGTTCTTC. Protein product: CASSFAPGTSGNDEQFF. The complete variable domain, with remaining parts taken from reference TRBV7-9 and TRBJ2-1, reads DTGVSQNPRHKITKRGQNVTFRCDPISEHNRLYWYRQTLGQGPEFLTYFQNEAQLEKSRLLSDRFSAERPKGSFSTLEIQRTEQGDSAMYLCASSFAPGTSGNDEQFFGPGTRLTVL.

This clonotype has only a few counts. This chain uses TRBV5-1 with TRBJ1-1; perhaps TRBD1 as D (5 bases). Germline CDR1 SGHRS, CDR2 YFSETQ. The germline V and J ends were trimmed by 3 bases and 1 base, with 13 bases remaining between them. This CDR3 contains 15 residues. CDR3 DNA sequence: TGCGCCAGCAGCTCCGGGGGGGGGGAGAACACTGAAGCTTTCTTT. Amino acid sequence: CASSSGGGENTEAFF. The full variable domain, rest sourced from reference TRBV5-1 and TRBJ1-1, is KAGVTQTPRYLIKTRGQQVTLSCSPISGHRSVSWYQQTPGQGLQFLFEYFSETQRNKGNFPGRFSGRQFSNSRSEMNVSTLELGDSALYLCASSSGGGENTEAFFGQGTRLTVV.

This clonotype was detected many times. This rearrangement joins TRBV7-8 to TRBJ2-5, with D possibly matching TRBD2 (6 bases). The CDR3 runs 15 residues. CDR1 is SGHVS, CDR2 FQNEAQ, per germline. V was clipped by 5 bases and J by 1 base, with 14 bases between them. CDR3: CASSRAGGAQETQYF. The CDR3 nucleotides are TGTGCCAGCAGCCGCGCCGGAGGGGCCCAAGAGACCCAGTACTTC.

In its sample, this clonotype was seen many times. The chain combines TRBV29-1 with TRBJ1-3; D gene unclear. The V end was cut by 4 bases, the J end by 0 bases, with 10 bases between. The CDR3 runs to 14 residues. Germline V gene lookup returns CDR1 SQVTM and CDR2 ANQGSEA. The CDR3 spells CSVVWEGSGNTIYF. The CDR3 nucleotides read TGCAGCGTTGTATGGGAGGGCTCTGGAAACACCATATATTTT. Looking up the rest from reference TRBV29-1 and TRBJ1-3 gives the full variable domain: SAVISQKPSRDICQRGTSLTIQCQVDSQVTMMFWYRQQPGQSLTLIATANQGSEATYESGFVIDKFPISRPNLTFSTLTVSNMSPEDSSIYLCSVVWEGSGNTIYFGEGSWLTVV.

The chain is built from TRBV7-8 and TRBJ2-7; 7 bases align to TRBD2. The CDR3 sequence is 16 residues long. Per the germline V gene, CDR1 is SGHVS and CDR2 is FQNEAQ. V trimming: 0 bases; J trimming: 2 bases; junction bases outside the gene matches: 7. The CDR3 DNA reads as TGTGCCAGCAGCTTAGCGGAGCCTAGCGGTCCCTACGAGCAGTACTTC. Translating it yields CASSLAEPSGPYEQYF.

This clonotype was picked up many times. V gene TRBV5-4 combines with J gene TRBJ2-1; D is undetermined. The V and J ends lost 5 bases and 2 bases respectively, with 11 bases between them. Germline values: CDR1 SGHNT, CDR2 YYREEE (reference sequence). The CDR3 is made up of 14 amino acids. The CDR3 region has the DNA TGTGCCAGCAGTATCCGCGCTACCTACAATGAGCAGTTCTTC. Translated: CASSIRATYNEQFF.

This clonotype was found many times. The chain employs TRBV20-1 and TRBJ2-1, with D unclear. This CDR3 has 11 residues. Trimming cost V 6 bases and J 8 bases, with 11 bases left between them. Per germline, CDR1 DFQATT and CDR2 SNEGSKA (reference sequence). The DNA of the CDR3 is TGCAGTGCCCACCTCCGAGATGAGCAGTTCTTC. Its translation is CSAHLRDEQFF.

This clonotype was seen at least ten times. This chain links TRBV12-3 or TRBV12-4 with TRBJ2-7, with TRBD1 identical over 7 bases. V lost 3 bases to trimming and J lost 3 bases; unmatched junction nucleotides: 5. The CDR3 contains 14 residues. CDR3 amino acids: CASSFGGQNYEQYF. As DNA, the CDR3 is TGTGCCAGCAGTTTTGGGGGACAGAACTACGAGCAGTACTTC.

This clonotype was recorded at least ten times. In DNA form, the CDR3 reads TGTGCCAGCAGCCCGACCACCCTTTGGGGAAGGAACCAAGAGACCCAGTACTTC. Translation: CASSPTTLWGRNQETQYF. This chain joins TRBV11-1 and TRBJ2-5, with D unclear. There are 18 residues in the CDR3. V was cut by 5 bases and J by 0 bases, with 22 bases left in between. Germline loops: CDR1 SGHAT, CDR2 FQDESV (reference sequence).

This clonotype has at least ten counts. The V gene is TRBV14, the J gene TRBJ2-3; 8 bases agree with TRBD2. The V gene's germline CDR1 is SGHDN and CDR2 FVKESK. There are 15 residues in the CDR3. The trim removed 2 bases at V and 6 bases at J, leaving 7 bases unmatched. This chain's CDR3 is CASSQRAGGSDTQYF. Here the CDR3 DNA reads TGTGCCAGCAGCCAAAGGGCGGGAGGATCGGATACGCAGTATTTT.

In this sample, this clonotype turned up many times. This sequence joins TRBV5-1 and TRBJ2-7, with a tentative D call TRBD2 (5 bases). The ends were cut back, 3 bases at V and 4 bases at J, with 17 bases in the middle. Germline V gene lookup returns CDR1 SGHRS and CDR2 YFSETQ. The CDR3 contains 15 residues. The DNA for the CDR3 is TGCGCCAGCAGCTCGGGAAGCGGAGTATCGTACGAGCAGTACTTC. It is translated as CASSSGSGVSYEQYF.

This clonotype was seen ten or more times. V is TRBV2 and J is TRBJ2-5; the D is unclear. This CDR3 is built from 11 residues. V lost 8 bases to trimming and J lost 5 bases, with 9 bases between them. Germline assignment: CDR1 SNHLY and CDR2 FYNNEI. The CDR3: CASRFQETQYF. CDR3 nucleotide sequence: TGTGCCAGCCGTTTTCAGGAGACCCAGTACTTC.

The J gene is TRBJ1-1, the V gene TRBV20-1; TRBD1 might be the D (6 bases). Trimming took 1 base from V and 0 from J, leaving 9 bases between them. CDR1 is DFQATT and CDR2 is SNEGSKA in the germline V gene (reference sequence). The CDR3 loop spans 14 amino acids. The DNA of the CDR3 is TGCAGTGCTAGAGCGGGACACATGAACACTGAAGCTTTCTTT. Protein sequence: CSARAGHMNTEAFF.

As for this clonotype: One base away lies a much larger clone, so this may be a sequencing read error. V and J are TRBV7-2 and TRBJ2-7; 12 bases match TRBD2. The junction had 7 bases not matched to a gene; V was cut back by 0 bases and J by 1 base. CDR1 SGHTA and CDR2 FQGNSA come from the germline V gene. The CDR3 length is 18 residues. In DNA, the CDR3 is TGTGCCAGCAGCTTAGCGAGACTAGCGGGAGTTGGTTCCTACGAGCAGTACTTC. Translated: CASSLARLAGVGSYEQYF.

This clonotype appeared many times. This chain's CDR3 is CASGGLPPEQFF. CDR3 nucleotide sequence: TGTGCCAGCGGCGGCCTTCCGCCTGAGCAGTTCTTC. This chain connects TRBV7-2 to TRBJ2-1; no clear D. CDR1 and CDR2 (germline): SGHTA, FQGNSA. CDR3 length equals 12 residues. The V and J ends lost 8 bases and 9 bases respectively, with 14 bases between them.